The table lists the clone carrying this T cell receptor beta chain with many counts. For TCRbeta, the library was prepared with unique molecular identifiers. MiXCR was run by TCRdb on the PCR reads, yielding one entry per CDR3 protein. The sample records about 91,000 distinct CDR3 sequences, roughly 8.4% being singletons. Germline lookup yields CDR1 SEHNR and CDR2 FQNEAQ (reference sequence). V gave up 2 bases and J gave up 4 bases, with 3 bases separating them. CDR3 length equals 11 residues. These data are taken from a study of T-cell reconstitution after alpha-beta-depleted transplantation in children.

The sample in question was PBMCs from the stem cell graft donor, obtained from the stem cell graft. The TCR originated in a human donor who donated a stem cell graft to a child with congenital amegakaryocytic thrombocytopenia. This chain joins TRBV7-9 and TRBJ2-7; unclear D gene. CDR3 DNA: TGTGCCAGCAGCTTATCTTACGAGCAGTACTTC. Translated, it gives CASSLSYEQYF.